The 18 T cell receptor beta chains reported below all come from one sample, sequenced in a study of blood T cells in healthy people across ages. A sample-barcoded 5' primer and a J-beta primer mix were used in a second PCR of roughly 6 to 11 cycles. Each CDR3 protein gets one entry after TCRdb re-called the 5' RACE reads with MiXCR. The table shows some 1.4 million distinct CDR3 sequences, with about 43% occurring only once. Sequenced material: blood. Receptor source: a woman younger than 35 in good health.

This clonotype was detected a few times. V usage is TRBV11-1 and J usage is TRBJ2-1; the D call may be TRBD1 or TRBD2 (6 bases each). CDR3 length: 14 amino acids. Germline CDR1 SGHAT, CDR2 FQDESV (reference sequence). V lost 8 bases and J 8 bases, leaving 19 bases between the germline ends. CDR3 sequence (DNA): TGTGCCAGCCGTGGGGGGCGGGTATTCCATGAGCAGTTCTTC. The encoded protein is CASRGGRVFHEQFF.

This clonotype was seen repeatedly, ten times or more. The chain links TRBV12-3 or TRBV12-4 to TRBJ2-3, with D possibly TRBD2 on 6 matching bases. This CDR3 has 15 residues. The V end was cut by 6 bases, the J end by 5 bases, with 18 bases between. This CDR3 is CASSLSGGAGDTQYF. The CDR3 DNA follows: TGTGCCAGCAGCTTATCTGGCGGGGCGGGAGATACGCAGTATTTT.

V and J are TRBV6-1 and TRBJ2-7, with 10 nucleotides matching TRBD2. V lost 7 bases to trimming and J lost 7 bases; unmatched junction nucleotides: 19. The CDR3 totals 17 residues. Germline V gives CDR1 MNHNS, CDR2 SASEGT. CDR3 coding DNA: TGTGCCAGCAACGGGCTAGCGGGAGTAGGTTCCTACAATGAGCAGTACTTC. This codes for CASNGLAGVGSYNEQYF.

The J gene is TRBJ2-1, the V gene TRBV10-3, with 9 bases matching TRBD2. CDR1 is ENHRY, CDR2 SYGVKD, per germline. The junction had 5 bases not matched to a gene; V was cut back by 6 bases and J by 2 bases. The CDR3 totals 15 residues. This CDR3 is CAIRSAGGTYNEQFF. The CDR3 DNA reads TGTGCCATCAGATCAGCGGGAGGCACCTACAATGAGCAGTTCTTC.

J is TRBJ1-3 and V is TRBV6-6; D is unresolved. The length of the CDR3 is 14 residues. V shed 2 bases and J shed 4 bases, with 9 bases lying between them. Looked up from germline, CDR1 is MNHNY and CDR2 is SVGAGI (reference sequence). CDR3 region: CASSYGPVGNTIYF. CDR3 in DNA: TGTGCCAGCAGTTACGGCCCAGTGGGAAACACCATATATTTT.

This clonotype has more than one count but fewer than ten. The CDR3 nucleotides are TGTGCCAGCCGGGGACAGGGGTATGGCAATCAGCCCCAGCATTTT. Its translation is CASRGQGYGNQPQHF. The chain has TRBV6-2 or TRBV6-3 and TRBJ1-5; 10 bases fit TRBD1. CDR1 and CDR2 (germline): MNHEY, SVGEGT. Trimming cost V 8 bases and J 2 bases; bases outside gene matches: 6. The CDR3 runs to 15 residues.

This chain connects TRBV25-1 to TRBJ2-1; TRBD2 matches 9 bases. Germline V lookup: CDR1 MGHDK, CDR2 SYGVNS. The V and J ends lost 5 bases and 5 bases, in that order; junction bases with no gene match: 4. The CDR3 extends over 14 amino acids. The CDR3 is CASSRGGAHNEQFF. The CDR3 DNA follows: TGTGCCAGCAGTCGCGGGGGGGCCCACAATGAGCAGTTCTTC.

The chain has TRBV5-1 and TRBJ2-1; possibly TRBD2 for D (6 bases). CDR1 and CDR2 from the germline V gene are SGHRS and YFSETQ. The CDR3 has 16 residues. Trimming removed 4 bases at V and 0 bases at J, with 14 bases between. DNA for the CDR3: TGCGCCAGCAGCCGGGAAGGGCGGGGCTCCTACAATGAGCAGTTCTTC. Its translation is CASSREGRGSYNEQFF.

The CDR3 spells CASRGRATDNEQFF. The DNA for the CDR3 is TGTGCCAGCAGGGGACGAGCGACGGACAATGAGCAGTTCTTC. V and J are TRBV6-5 and TRBJ2-1; D tentatively fits TRBD1 or TRBD2 (5 bases each). The V end was cut by 6 bases, the J end by 5 bases, with 14 bases between. In germline, CDR1 is MNHEY, CDR2 SVGAGI. The CDR3 is 14 amino acids.

CDR3 amino acids: CASIDPGDHYEQYF. The CDR3 bases are TGTGCCAGCATCGATCCGGGGGACCACTACGAGCAGTACTTC. The chain combines TRBV2 with TRBJ2-7; D is possibly TRBD2 (6 bases). From germline, CDR1 is SNHLY and CDR2 FYNNEI. The CDR3 consists of 14 residues. Deletions cut 7 bases from V and 3 bases from J, with 16 bases between.

The chain has TRBV5-1 and TRBJ2-3; TRBD1 aligns across 8 bases. After removal of 0 bases from V and 2 bases from J, the junction contained 5 bases not matched to a gene. The V gene's germline CDR1 is SGHRS and CDR2 YFSETQ. The CDR3 has 16 residues. The DNA for the CDR3 is TGCGCCAGCAGCTTGGCTCGGACAGGGCACACAGATACGCAGTATTTT. Protein: CASSLARTGHTDTQYF. The whole variable domain, filled in from reference TRBV5-1 and TRBJ2-3, reads KAGVTQTPRYLIKTRGQQVTLSCSPISGHRSVSWYQQTPGQGLQFLFEYFSETQRNKGNFPGRFSGRQFSNSRSEMNVSTLELGDSALYLCASSLARTGHTDTQYFGPGTRLTVL.

With respect to this clonotype: One end of the junction fails to match germline, which may point to a read error. The chain joins TRBV3-1 to TRBJ2-3, with 13 bases fitting TRBD2. Germline values: CDR1 LGHDT, CDR2 YNNKEL (reference sequence). The CDR3 consists of 18 residues. CDR3 bases: TGCGCCAGCAGCCAAGATCCGGGACTAGCGGGGAGCACAGATACGCAGTATTTT. This translates into CASSQDPGLAGSTDTQYF.

The chain joins TRBV5-1 to TRBJ1-2; D might be TRBD1 (5 bases). CDR1 SGHRS and CDR2 YFSETQ come from the germline V gene. Trimming left V 0 bases short and J 3 bases short, with 9 bases between. This CDR3 has 14 amino acids. The CDR3 reads CASSLGGPHYGYTF. The CDR3 DNA reads as TGCGCCAGCAGCTTGGGGGGACCCCACTATGGCTACACCTTC.

This clonotype was counted between two and nine times. The CDR3 protein is CAIQLGTSGTDTQYF. The CDR3 DNA sequence: TGTGCCATCCAGCTTGGGACTAGCGGAACTGATACGCAGTATTTT. The J gene is TRBJ2-3, the V gene TRBV10-3; 11 nucleotides align to TRBD2. Unmatched junction bases numbered 10, after V lost 8 bases and J lost 6 bases. Germline assignment: CDR1 ENHRY and CDR2 SYGVKD. This CDR3 is built from 15 residues.

The gene calls are TRBV5-1 and TRBJ2-7; D possibly corresponds to TRBD1 (5 bases). Germline loops: CDR1 SGHRS, CDR2 YFSETQ. V gave up 4 bases and J gave up 0 bases, with 8 bases separating them. The CDR3 consists of 13 residues. This chain's CDR3 is CASSVTDSYEQYF. CDR3 bases: TGCGCCAGCAGCGTGACAGACTCCTACGAGCAGTACTTC.

This clonotype occurred once. The gene calls are TRBV12-3 or TRBV12-4 and TRBJ2-5; D might be TRBD1 (6 bases). The CDR3 is 14 amino acids. V was clipped by 5 bases and J by 5 bases, with 15 bases between them. Here the CDR3 DNA reads TGTGCCAGCAGTACAGGGAAATTGGGGGAGACCCAGTACTTC. Translation: CASSTGKLGETQYF.

The rearrangement uses TRBV6-2 or TRBV6-3 and TRBJ1-2; a weak D match, TRBD1 (6 bases). This CDR3 contains 13 residues. The germline CDR1 and CDR2 sequences are MNHEY and SVGEGT. V dropped 3 bases and J dropped 6 bases, with 11 bases sitting between them. The CDR3 nucleotides read TGTGCCAGCAGTTATGTCAGGGGAGATGGCTACACCTTC. Protein sequence: CASSYVRGDGYTF.

In this sample, this clonotype turned up a few times. The chain is built from TRBV25-1 and TRBJ2-7; D gene ambiguous. The CDR3 covers 13 residues. CDR1 and CDR2 (germline): MGHDK, SYGVNS. V was clipped by 4 bases and J by 2 bases, with 9 bases between them. The CDR3 bases are TGTGCCAGCAGTGTCAGTGAGACCTACGAGCAGTACTTC. Translated, it gives CASSVSETYEQYF.